Listed below are T cell receptor beta chains from one sample, sequenced in a study of blood T cell repertoires in COVID-19. Repertoires were generated with immunoSEQ multiplex PCR, while TCRdb's copy carries only in-frame clones and drops some. Counted here are some 87,000 clones, roughly 80% occurring once; the ten biggest clones make up around a quarter. Sample: peripheral blood. The receptors shown here come from a man older than 75 with active or convalescent COVID-19. Each CDR3 is given with its conserved first and last residue. D genes are given only for firm matches. Expanded clones get a size class; other rows say once, few or many, or leave the size out.

J gene | V gene | D gene | clone size | CDR3 DNA | CDR3 protein
TRBJ1-5 | TRBV18 | TRBD1 | NA | TGTGCCAGCTCACCTACTCAGGGGGAGCCCCAGCATTTT | CASSPTQGEPQHF
TRBJ1-5 | TRBV5-6 | NA | once | TGTGCCAGCAGCTTGTTGGGTAGCACTCAGCCCCAGCATTTT | CASSLLGSTQPQHF
TRBJ1-5 | TRBV19 | NA | NA | TGTGCCAGTAGTACAGGGTTAGGCAATCAGCCCCAGCATTTT | CASSTGLGNQPQHF
TRBJ2-7 | TRBV6-5 | NA | NA | TGTGCCAGCAGTTATGGGACACGCGGCTACGAGCAGTACTTC | CASSYGTRGYEQYF
TRBJ2-3 | TRBV28 | NA | NA | TGTGCCAGCCACGCCCCGGGATGGATCGATACGCAGTATTTT | CASHAPGWIDTQYF
TRBJ2-7 | TRBV5-1 | NA | NA | TGCGCCAGCAGCTTTAGTCAGGGAGGCCTCGACTACGAGCAGTACTTC | CASSFSQGGLDYEQYF
TRBJ1-3 | TRBV3-1/TRBV3-2 | TRBD1 | NA | TGTGCCAGCAGCCAAAGGAGGACAGGGGGCTATGGAAACACCATATATTTT | CASSQRRTGGYGNTIYF
TRBJ1-2 | TRBV7-9 | NA | NA | TGTGCCAGCAGCTTGACAGCCTATGGCTACACCTTC | CASSLTAYGYTF
TRBJ2-7 | TRBV3-1/TRBV3-2 | TRBD1 | NA | TGTGCCAGCAGCCGCCGGGACAGGGGAGCAGAGCAGTACTTC | CASSRRDRGAEQYF
TRBJ1-2 | TRBV7-9 | TRBD1 | NA | TGTGCCAGCAGCTTAGCGCTAAGAACAGGGGATGGCTACACCTTC | CASSLALRTGDGYTF
TRBJ1-2 | TRBV3-1/TRBV3-2 | TRBD1 | NA | TGTGCCAGCAGCCCGTCCGGGACAGGGCCTAACTATGGCTACACCTTC | CASSPSGTGPNYGYTF
TRBJ2-4 | TRBV9 | TRBD1 | NA | TGTGCCAGCAGCGGAACCCGGGACAGGGGGCCGGGAAACATTCAGTACTTC | CASSGTRDRGPGNIQYF
TRBJ2-3 | TRBV30 | NA | NA | TGTGCCTGGAAGTGGGGCCGCACAGATACGCAGTATTTT | CAWKWGRTDTQYF
TRBJ2-2 | TRBV19 | TRBD2 | NA | TGTGCCAGTAGTCCCCGGGGAGGGACGGGGACCGGGGAGCTGTTTTTT | CASSPRGGTGTGELFF
TRBJ2-5 | TRBV4-1 | NA | few | TGCGCCAGCAGCCAAGCCGGGACAAGGGTAGAGACCCAGTACTTC | CASSQAGTRVETQYF
TRBJ2-7 | TRBV3-1/TRBV3-2 | NA | NA | TGTGCCAGCAGCCTCCCTACCCCCAGGGACTCCTCCTACGAGCAGTACTTC | CASSLPTPRDSSYEQYF